This T cell receptor (beta chain) was found in a study of T cells expressing NK-cell markers. Across the study: Obtained from sorted CD3+CD56+NKG2C+, CD3+CD56+NKG2C- and CD3+CD56-NKG2C+ T cells were the TCR beta repertoires. The study's findings and limits: These clonotypes additionally ranked first within the CD3+CD56-NKG2C+ fraction of a few donors. The share of CD8+ T cells held by dominant NKG2C+ clonotypes was about 1.0-7.5% in several donors.

As to this clonotype: The antigen remains undetermined.

This CDR3 has 15 amino acids. Germline V gene data show CDR1 as ENHRY and CDR2 as SYGVKD. Production of TCR beta cDNA relied on 5'RACE template switching with UMIs. TCRdb re-called the 5' RACE reads and catalogs CDR3 proteins one per entry, DNA excluded. The table lists about 170,000 distinct CDR3 sequences. This receptor was identified in a man aged 18 to 69 in good health. Sequencing used blood T cells: a sorted CD56 or NKG2C T cell subset, CD4+ or CD8+ T cells, or bulk PBMC T cells (not recorded which). The chain couples TRBV10-3 to TRBJ2-7; no DNA is available, so the TRBD1 call from TCRdb remains unchecked. The CDR3 reads CAISEPRTDPHEQYF.